This T cell receptor (beta chain) was captured in a study of blood T cells in healthy people across ages. The wider study: Capture by template switching was about one barcoded beta molecule per two T cells. Study-wide results and limits: Naive CD4+ cells and diversity were both higher in long-lived donors than in aged donors. CMV status of donors was unknown, possibly confounding expanded clonotype changes.

Primed by a sample-barcoded 5' primer and a J-beta primer mix, a second PCR proceeded for about 7 to 12 cycles. TCRdb ran MiXCR on the 5' RACE reads and lists one entry per CDR3 protein. The sample consists of hundreds of thousands of distinct CDR3 sequences, roughly 44% of them appearing once. PBMCs numbering at least 6.5 million were isolated per sample. As regards this clonotype: Its antigen is undetermined.

Germline V gives CDR1 SGHTA, CDR2 FQGNSA. The CDR3 length is 15 residues. The V end was cut by 5 bases, the J end by 3 bases, with 13 bases between. The J gene is TRBJ1-4, the V gene TRBV7-2; tentatively, D is TRBD1 (6 bases). The clonotype originates from a man in his fifties or sixties in good health. Specimen: blood. CDR3 loop: CASSANRVANEKLFF. CDR3 nucleotide sequence: TGTGCCAGCAGCGCAAACAGGGTGGCTAATGAAAAACTGTTTTTT.